What follows are 15 T cell receptor beta chains derived from one specimen sequenced in a study of T cell responses to AZD1222 COVID-19 vaccine. Method: immunoSEQ multiplex PCR; TCRdb's copy keeps in-frame clones and lacks some. The sample lists more than 85,000 clones; roughly 90% were seen once. The sample here was peripheral blood, taken on day 0 of AZD1222 vaccination. The receptors here all came from an adult in good health.

The V gene is TRBV7-9, the J gene TRBJ2-1, with 11 nucleotides matching TRBD2. Germline assignment: CDR1 SEHNR and CDR2 FQNEAQ (reference sequence). J was trimmed by 0 bases and V by 5 bases; bases with no gene match: 12. The CDR3 consists of 19 residues. The CDR3 DNA reads TGTGCCAGCAGCCTTAGACTAGCGGGGAAGTCTAGCTCCTACAATGAGCAGTTCTTC. Amino acids: CASSLRLAGKSSSYNEQFF.

The V call is TRBV14, the J call TRBJ2-6; D gene uncertain. V dropped 6 bases and J dropped 0 bases, with 3 bases sitting between them. Germline V gene lookup returns CDR1 SGHDN and CDR2 FVKESK. This CDR3 spans 13 amino acids. The CDR3 DNA reads as TGTGCCAGCAGTTTCTCTGGGGCCAACGTCCTGACTTTC. Translated: CASSFSGANVLTF.

The chain joins TRBV28 to TRBJ1-5, with TRBD1 identical over 7 bases. The CDR3 runs 15 residues. Per the germline V gene, CDR1 is MDHEN and CDR2 is SYDVKM. V trimming: 2 bases; J trimming: 6 bases; junction bases outside the gene matches: 7. The CDR3 sequence is CASSLGQVGGQPQHF. As DNA, the CDR3 is TGTGCCAGCAGTTTAGGACAGGTGGGGGGTCAGCCCCAGCATTTT.

V and J are TRBV5-8 and TRBJ1-5, with TRBD1 as a possible D gene (6 bases). Trimming removed 4 bases at V and 4 bases at J, with 18 bases between. This CDR3 has 16 residues. The V gene's germline CDR1 is SGHTS and CDR2 YDEGEE. CDR3 loop: CASSQSWGAGNQPQHF. The DNA for the CDR3 is TGTGCCAGCAGCCAAAGTTGGGGGGCAGGGAATCAGCCCCAGCATTTT.

The chain carries TRBV12-3 or TRBV12-4 and TRBJ1-4, with D unresolved. The germline V and J ends were trimmed by 6 bases and 9 bases, with 14 bases remaining between them. This CDR3 is 13 amino acids long. The CDR3 region has the DNA TGTGCCAGCAGCCCTGGACCTTATCAAAAACTGTTTTTT. This translates into CASSPGPYQKLFF.

The CDR3 DNA reads TGTGCCACCAGCAGCCTAGCGGGAGCTTCCTACAATGAGCAGTTCTTC. Translated: CATSSLAGASYNEQFF. The chain couples TRBV15 to TRBJ2-1; TRBD2 agrees at 10 bases. J was trimmed by 1 base and V by 3 bases; bases with no gene match: 3. The CDR3 sequence is 16 residues long. CDR1 LNHNV and CDR2 YYDKDF come from the germline V gene (reference sequence).

This CDR3 is CSASARSDRGNTEAFF. The CDR3 bases are TGCAGTGCTAGTGCACGATCGGACAGGGGGAACACTGAAGCTTTCTTT. This rearrangement joins TRBV20-1 to TRBJ1-1, with 9 bases lining up with TRBD1. The ends lost 3 bases at V and 1 base at J; junction bases unmatched: 9. The germline V gene has CDR1 DFQATT and CDR2 SNEGSKA (reference sequence). The CDR3 runs 16 residues.

V gene TRBV7-2 combines with J gene TRBJ2-1, with TRBD2 matching over 11 bases. The V segment lost 0 bases and the J segment 7 bases; nucleotides outside the gene matches: 8. The CDR3 consists of 17 residues. The germline gives CDR1 SGHTA, CDR2 FQGNSA. The CDR3 loop reads CASSLAHGLAGINEQFF. For the CDR3, the DNA is TGTGCCAGCAGCTTAGCCCACGGACTAGCGGGTATTAATGAGCAGTTCTTC.

The genes are TRBV12-3 or TRBV12-4 and TRBJ2-1; D ambiguous. This CDR3 spans 13 amino acids. The germline V and J ends were trimmed by 1 base and 6 bases, with 7 bases remaining between them. The CDR3 nucleotides are TGTGCCAGCAGTTTAGGGAATCCCAATGAGCAGTTCTTC. Translation: CASSLGNPNEQFF.

This clone was detected only once. The CDR3 region has the DNA TGTGCCAGTAGTGCCGGGACAGGGCTCCCCACCGGGGAGCTGTTTTTT. This translates into CASSAGTGLPTGELFF. The V and J genes are TRBV19 and TRBJ2-2; 9 bases agree with TRBD1. Germline V gene data show CDR1 as LNHDA and CDR2 as SQIVND (reference sequence). This CDR3 has 16 residues. Trimming took 5 bases from V and 4 from J; bases not matched to a gene: 8.

The V call is TRBV6-4, the J call TRBJ1-2; D may be TRBD1 (5 bases). The CDR3 runs 14 residues. Germline CDR1 MRHNA, CDR2 SNTAGT. The germline V and J ends were trimmed by 6 bases and 4 bases, with 15 bases remaining between them. The chain's CDR3 is CASRDTLETYGYTF. CDR3 bases: TGTGCCAGCAGGGACACCCTAGAAACCTATGGCTACACCTTC.

V gene TRBV11-3 combines with J gene TRBJ1-1, with 7 bases lining up with TRBD1. J gave up 1 base and V 6 bases, and 8 bases lay outside the gene matches. Germline values: CDR1 SGHNT, CDR2 YENEEA. This CDR3 contains 15 residues. CDR3 amino acids: CASSPLTGQNTEAFF. The CDR3 DNA sequence: TGTGCCAGCAGTCCGCTGACAGGGCAGAACACTGAAGCTTTCTTT.

The chain combines TRBV7-9 with TRBJ1-4; possible D gene TRBD1, 5 bases. The CDR3 extends over 13 amino acids. Germline lookup yields CDR1 SEHNR and CDR2 FQNEAQ (reference sequence). V gave up 8 bases and J gave up 6 bases, with 13 bases separating them. CDR3 in amino acids: CASRRGDDEKLFF. The CDR3 DNA sequence: TGTGCCAGCCGAAGGGGCGACGATGAAAAACTGTTTTTT.

This chain joins TRBV6-5 and TRBJ2-3; D is possibly TRBD1 or TRBD2 (5 bases each). There are 13 residues in the CDR3. V lost 4 bases to trimming and J lost 5 bases, with 10 bases between them. Germline-derived CDR1 and CDR2 are MNHEY and SVGAGI. The CDR3 here is CASSSTTGDTQYF. DNA of the CDR3: TGTGCCAGCAGTTCGACTACAGGAGATACGCAGTATTTT.

The chain recombines TRBV6-5 with TRBJ2-3; 9 bases align to TRBD2. V shed 8 bases and J 1 base; nucleotides not matched to a gene: 7. Germline CDR1 reads MNHEY; CDR2 reads SVGAGI. This CDR3 is 15 amino acids long. Written as DNA, the CDR3 is TGTGCCAGCCCCGAAGGACTAGCGCGCACAGATACGCAGTATTTT. This translates into CASPEGLARTDTQYF.